Listed below are T cell receptor beta chains from one sample, sequenced in a study of cytomegalovirus exposure and HLA in healthy donors. Sequencing used immunoSEQ multiplex PCR; TCRdb keeps in-frame clones, though not all of them. This table holds more than 50,000 clones, around 75% found once. Source material: PBMCs. Receptors originate from a woman in her thirties or forties in good health and CMV-seropositive. Each CDR3 is given with its conserved first and last residue. D genes are given only for firm matches. Where a row states a size, it is once, few, many or the class of an expanded clone; other rows omit it.

TRBD1	.	TRBJ2-7	TRBV25-1	CASSERAGGYEQYF	TGTGCCAGCAGTGAAAGGGCAGGGGGCTACGAGCAGTACTTC
TRBD1	.	TRBJ1-4	TRBV30	CAWSKGAGRQKLFF	TGTGCCTGGAGTAAGGGGGCAGGGCGGCAAAAACTGTTTTTT
TRBD1	.	TRBJ1-1	TRBV9	CASSVTGVSTEAFF	TGTGCCAGCAGCGTGACAGGGGTTTCCACTGAAGCTTTCTTT
TRBD2	.	TRBJ2-7	TRBV10-1	CASSDLLAGGIYEQYF	TGCGCCAGCAGTGATTTACTAGCGGGGGGTATCTACGAGCAGTACTTC
.	many	TRBJ1-5	TRBV2	CASRGTGPGAQHF	TGTGCCAGCAGGGGGACCGGGCCGGGAGCCCAGCATTTT
.	few	TRBJ1-2	TRBV7-2	CASSSQGFGYTF	TGTGCCAGCAGCTCACAGGGCTTTGGCTACACCTTC
TRBD1	.	TRBJ2-4	TRBV5-1	CASSPNTGGSKNIQYF	TGCGCCAGCAGCCCAAATACAGGGGGCTCAAAAAACATTCAGTACTTC
.	.	TRBJ1-1	TRBV27	CASSLAREGGEAFF	TGTGCCAGCAGTTTAGCCAGGGAGGGGGGGGAAGCTTTCTTT
TRBD2	.	TRBJ2-3	TRBV30	CAWRGAGGRDTQYF	TGTGCCTGGAGAGGGGCGGGGGGGCGTGATACGCAGTATTTT
TRBD1	.	TRBJ2-7	TRBV6-1	CASTPGQGFWSQYF	TGTGCCAGCACCCCGGGACAGGGGTTTTGGTCGCAGTACTTC
.	.	TRBJ2-7	TRBV6-5	CASSYWEVEQYF	TGTGCCAGCAGTTACTGGGAGGTGGAGCAGTACTTC
.	.	TRBJ2-1	TRBV12-5	CASGLDRFRGTTYNEQFF	TGTGCTAGTGGTCTCGACAGGTTTCGGGGCACCACTTACAATGAGCAGTTCTTC
TRBD2	.	TRBJ2-7	TRBV19	CASSGGGGGNEQYF	TGTGCCAGTAGTGGCGGCGGGGGGGGCAACGAGCAGTACTTC
.	.	TRBJ2-7	TRBV5-1	CASSLDSQSSYEQYF	TGCGCCAGCAGCTTGGACAGCCAGAGCTCCTACGAGCAGTACTTC
.	.	TRBJ2-7	TRBV15	CATSFRGYEQYF	TGTGCCACCAGCTTCAGAGGGTACGAGCAGTACTTC
.	few	TRBJ1-4	TRBV28	CASIQDIWGTNEKLFF	TGTGCCAGCATCCAGGACATTTGGGGAACTAATGAAAAACTGTTTTTT
TRBD1	.	TRBJ2-3	TRBV5-1	CASSARQGSNTDTQYF	TGCGCCAGCAGCGCGCGACAGGGGTCGAACACAGATACGCAGTATTTT
.	few	TRBJ1-1	TRBV5-1	CASSNRVTEAFF	TGCGCCAGCAGTAACAGGGTGACTGAAGCTTTCTTT
TRBD1	few	TRBJ1-2	TRBV14	CASSQGGGGGYTF	TGTGCCAGCAGCCAAGGAGGGGGCGGTGGCTACACCTTC
TRBD1	.	TRBJ2-7	TRBV28	CASSSLGTGSSYEQYF	TGTGCCAGCAGTTCCCTCGGGACAGGGAGCTCCTACGAGCAGTACTTC
.	.	TRBJ1-1	TRBV10-3	CAISPNTGGTEAFF	TGTGCCATCAGTCCTAACACCGGGGGAACTGAAGCTTTCTTT
TRBD1	.	TRBJ1-1	TRBV4-1	CASSDVGRGRDGKAFF	TGCGCCAGCAGCGATGTCGGCAGGGGGCGTGATGGGAAAGCTTTCTTT
.	once	TRBJ1-1	TRBV21-1	CASSKSRLNTEAFF	TGTGCCAGCAGCAAGTCCAGATTGAACACTGAAGCTTTCTTT
TRBD1	.	TRBJ1-4	TRBV5-1	CASSRGGLGQAGSNEKLFF	TGCGCCAGCAGCCGCGGGGGGTTAGGACAGGCGGGAAGTAATGAAAAACTGTTTTTT
.	.	TRBJ1-5	TRBV6-1	CASSLGGGGQPQHF	TGTGCCAGCAGCCTCGGCGGGGGCGGTCAGCCCCAGCATTTT
.	.	TRBJ2-2	TRBV11-2	CASSLRQLSGELFF	TGTGCCAGCAGCCTTCGACAGCTGTCCGGGGAGCTGTTTTTT
.	once	TRBJ2-3	TRBV11-3	CASSLVMGGTDTQYF	TGTGCCAGCAGCTTAGTGATGGGCGGCACAGATACGCAGTATTTT
.	.	TRBJ1-2	TRBV5-4	CASSLAFDGYTF	TGTGCCAGCAGCTTGGCCTTCGATGGCTACACCTTC
.	.	TRBJ2-7	TRBV30	CAWSVNRVSEQYF	TGTGCCTGGAGTGTAAACAGGGTGAGCGAGCAGTACTTC